The T cell receptor (beta chain) under discussion was sequenced for a study of patients and donors after allogeneic stem cell transplantation. CDR3 length equals 14 residues. Germline CDR1 DFQATT, CDR2 SNEGSKA (reference sequence). V lost 3 bases to trimming and J lost 4 bases, with 15 bases between them. There are a few counts of this clonotype. TCRdb reprocessed the RT-PCR reads with MiXCR, giving one entry per CDR3 protein. The sample has 900,000 to 1,000,000 distinct CDR3 sequences, roughly 18% seen once. V gene TRBV20-1 combines with J gene TRBJ1-2; D unresolved. What was sequenced was blood, either unsorted or a sorted T cell fraction (not recorded which). The clonotype comes from a human donor who was either an allogeneic HSCT recipient or a stem cell or donor lymphocyte infusion donor (not recorded which). It is not recorded whose cells these are; they may come from a transplant donor. CDR3 sequence reads: CSARIQGSVYGYTF. CDR3 nucleotides: TGCAGTGCTAGGATCCAAGGGAGTGTCTATGGCTACACCTTC.